Listed below are T cell receptor beta chains from one sample, sequenced in a study of graft-versus-host responses after intestinal transplantation. The antigens for these receptors are not known. Profiling relied on immunoSEQ multiplex PCR, and the TCRdb table lists in-frame clones only, not all of them. The sample includes some 86,000 clones, 91% seen only once; the top ten take 0.1%. Sequenced here: unstimulated CD4+ T cells sorted from spleen or lymph node cells, sampled before intestinal transplant. The receptors shown here come from a human donor who received an intestinal transplant. CDR3s include the opening cysteine and the closing phenylalanine or tryptophan. A D gene is named only where the DNA matches it firmly. The size field is filled for only some rows; it gives once, few, many or a size class.

clone size	V gene	D gene	J gene	CDR3 DNA	CDR3 protein
NA	TRBV7-2	NA	TRBJ1-1	TGTGCCAGCAGTACGACCCGGGGGAGCACTGAAGCTTTCTTT	CASSTTRGSTEAFF
NA	TRBV7-9	NA	TRBJ2-5	TGTGCCAGCAGCCCACAGCAAGAGACCCAGTACTTC	CASSPQQETQYF
NA	TRBV29-1	TRBD1	TRBJ2-2	TGCAGCGTTCTGAACAGGACAGGGGTGGGCACCGGGGAGCTGTTTTTT	CSVLNRTGVGTGELFF
NA	TRBV7-8	TRBD1	TRBJ1-1	TGTGCCAGCAGCCCAGGGACAGGTCACACTGAAGCTTTCTTT	CASSPGTGHTEAFF
NA	TRBV7-9	TRBD1	TRBJ1-3	TGTGCCAGCAGCAACAGACAGGGGTCGGACACCATATATTTT	CASSNRQGSDTIYF
NA	TRBV30	NA	TRBJ2-7	TGTGCCTGGAGTGTATCTCCCTCCTACGAGCAGTACTTC	CAWSVSPSYEQYF
NA	TRBV7-2	TRBD2	TRBJ2-4	TGTGCCAGCAGCCCGACTAGCGCCAAAAACATTCAGTACTTC	CASSPTSAKNIQYF
NA	TRBV15	TRBD1	TRBJ1-5	TGTGCCACCAGCAGAGGCTGGAATGAAGGGACAGGGTTAAATCAGCCCCAGCATTTT	CATSRGWNEGTGLNQPQHF
NA	TRBV6-5	NA	TRBJ1-1	TGTGCCAGCAGCTTCAGTTGGAACACTGAAGCTTTCTTT	CASSFSWNTEAFF
NA	TRBV5-1	TRBD2	TRBJ2-3	TGCGCCAGCAGCTCCCTAGCGGGGGGCTATACGCAGTATTTT	CASSSLAGGYTQYF
NA	TRBV11-3	TRBD1	TRBJ1-3	TGTGCCAGCAGCCACCGGATAATCCGGGACAGCCTATTATCTGGAAACACCATATATTTT	CASSHRIIRDSLLSGNTIYF
NA	TRBV9	TRBD1	TRBJ2-1	TGTGCCAGCAGCGTGAGGCCTCAGGGGGAGAGCTCCTACAATGAGCAGTTCTTC	CASSVRPQGESSYNEQFF
few	TRBV4-3	TRBD2	TRBJ2-1	TGCGCCAGCAGCCTTGATGGCGGGGGGCTGTATGAGCAGTTCTTC	CASSLDGGGLYEQFF
NA	TRBV2	NA	TRBJ1-6	TGTGCCAGCAATCCGGAGGGCCTTTCACCCCTCCACTTT	CASNPEGLSPLHF
NA	TRBV20-1	NA	TRBJ1-2	TGCAGTGCTAGTACGGGGGATGGCTACACCTTC	CSASTGDGYTF
NA	TRBV28	NA	TRBJ2-7	TGTGCCAGCAGGAGGGGGCGGGGGGCCTCCTACGAGCAGTACTTC	CASRRGRGASYEQYF
NA	TRBV30	TRBD1	TRBJ1-6	TGTGCCTGGGCGACAGGGGCGAATTCACCCCTCCACTTT	CAWATGANSPLHF
NA	TRBV6-5	NA	TRBJ2-1	TGTGCCAGCAGCTCCCGACTATCCAATGAGCAGTTCTTC	CASSSRLSNEQFF
NA	TRBV5-1	TRBD2	TRBJ2-5	TGCGCCAGCAGCTTGGGGGCGGGGGGCGAGCAAGAGACCCAGTACTTC	CASSLGAGGEQETQYF
NA	TRBV12-5	TRBD1	TRBJ2-5	TGTGCTAGTGGTTTGGTACTAACAGGGGGCCCGAAGACCCAGTACTTC	CASGLVLTGGPKTQYF
NA	TRBV6-5	NA	TRBJ1-2	TGTGCCAGCAGGTCCAACAGAGACTATGGCTACACCTTC	CASRSNRDYGYTF
once	TRBV20-1	TRBD1	TRBJ2-7	TGCAGTGCTAGAGATCAGGACAGGGCGTACTTC	CSARDQDRAYF
NA	TRBV6-5	NA	TRBJ1-4	TGTGCCAGCAGTTCCGACCTAATCACAGGTCCGGAAAAACTGTTTTTT	CASSSDLITGPEKLFF
NA	TRBV30	NA	TRBJ1-5	TGTGCCGGGGGGGGGATTCGCAATCAGCCCCAGCATTTT	CAGGGIRNQPQHF
NA	TRBV5-1	TRBD1	TRBJ2-4	TGCGCCAGCAGCTTGTGGGGACAGGGAGCCGCCAAAAACATTCAGTACTTC	CASSLWGQGAAKNIQYF
NA	TRBV6-6	TRBD1	TRBJ2-2	TGTGCCAGCAGTTACGACAGGGTGAACACCGGGGAGCTGTTTTTT	CASSYDRVNTGELFF
NA	TRBV4-3	NA	TRBJ2-5	TGCGCCAGCAGCCAAGATCTGGGGGGGGGCAAGGAGACCCAGTACTTC	CASSQDLGGGKETQYF
NA	TRBV27	NA	TRBJ1-3	TGTGCCAGCAGTTTAGAGACAGCCTCTGGAAACACCATATATTTT	CASSLETASGNTIYF
NA	TRBV5-1	NA	TRBJ1-1	TGCGCCAGCGTTAGGGGGGGCGGTACGACGAACACTGAAGCTTTCTTT	CASVRGGGTTNTEAFF
once	TRBV5-8	NA	TRBJ1-6	TGTGCCAGCAGCTTGGGTGGCAGGGCGGTTTACTCCTATAATTCACCCCTCCACTTT	CASSLGGRAVYSYNSPLHF
NA	TRBV5-1	TRBD2	TRBJ2-1	TGCGCCAGCAGCTCATCGCAGTGGAATAGCGGGGGGCCCCCGAGAGGGAATGAGCAGTTCTTC	CASSSSQWNSGGPPRGNEQFF
NA	TRBV4-3	TRBD2	TRBJ2-1	TGCGCCAGCAGCCAAGCACTCTCCGGCGGGGGAGGCTACAATGAGCAGTTCTTC	CASSQALSGGGGYNEQFF
NA	TRBV5-1	NA	TRBJ1-1	TGCGCCAGCAGCTTGGAGGGGGGGGACACTGAAGCTTTCTTT	CASSLEGGDTEAFF
NA	TRBV19	NA	TRBJ1-5	TGTGCCAGTAGTATAGCCCGGGGAAAGAGATCGAGTAGCAATCAGCCCCAGCATTTT	CASSIARGKRSSSNQPQHF
NA	TRBV10-3	TRBD1	TRBJ1-1	TGTGCCATCAGTCCAGGGGGCACTGAAGCTTTCTTT	CAISPGGTEAFF
NA	TRBV6-5	TRBD1	TRBJ1-6	TGTGCCAGCGGCCGGGACAGCTCTAATTCACCCCTCCACTTT	CASGRDSSNSPLHF
NA	TRBV7-2	TRBD2	TRBJ2-3	TGTGCCAGCAGGTCTGGGGAGCGGGGGGGCCTGGATACGCAGTATTTT	CASRSGERGGLDTQYF
NA	TRBV6-1	NA	TRBJ2-1	TGTGCCAGCAGTGAAGTCGGGGGTCGGCAGTTCTTC	CASSEVGGRQFF
NA	TRBV30	TRBD2	TRBJ2-3	TGTGCCTGGAGGAGGCGGGGGGGTTCTCGTAGCACAGATACGCAGTATTTT	CAWRRRGGSRSTDTQYF
NA	TRBV7-2	TRBD1	TRBJ2-5	TGTGCCAGCAGCTTCGGGGCCGACAGGGGAGGAGAGACCCAGTACTTC	CASSFGADRGGETQYF
NA	TRBV18	TRBD1	TRBJ1-2	TGTGCCAGCTCACCCACCGGGACAGCGGTAAACTATGGCTACACCTTC	CASSPTGTAVNYGYTF
once	TRBV27	NA	TRBJ2-2	TGTGCCAGCAGTTTTTCGAACTACCAGGGCACCGGGGAGCTGTTTTTT	CASSFSNYQGTGELFF
once	TRBV5-1	TRBD1	TRBJ2-3	TGCGCCAGCAGCTATCAACTACCGACAGGGGTGGGCACAGATACGCAGTATTTT	CASSYQLPTGVGTDTQYF
NA	TRBV6-5	TRBD2	TRBJ2-7	TGTGCCAGCAGGACACTAGCGGGCTGGGGCGAGCAGTACTTC	CASRTLAGWGEQYF
NA	TRBV9	TRBD2	TRBJ2-5	TGTGCCAGCAGCTTCATCCCGGGAGGGACCCAGTACTTC	CASSFIPGGTQYF
NA	TRBV9	NA	TRBJ2-5	TGTGCCAGCAGCGTAGGGGGCGGGGAAGAGACCCAGTACTTC	CASSVGGGEETQYF
NA	TRBV4-1	TRBD1	TRBJ2-2	TGCGCCAGCAGCCAAGCTTCAAGCCGGGACAGAACATCGGGGGAGCTGTTTTTT	CASSQASSRDRTSGELFF
once	TRBV19	TRBD1	TRBJ1-5	TGTGCCAGTAGTAGCCGGGACAGGGGGCTCTGGAATAGCAATCAGCCCCAGCATTTT	CASSSRDRGLWNSNQPQHF
NA	TRBV5-8	NA	TRBJ1-2	TGTGCCAGCAGCTTGGACAGGTCCTGGGGCTACACCTTC	CASSLDRSWGYTF
NA	TRBV27	NA	TRBJ1-2	TGTGCCAGCAGTTTAACGAACTTCTATGGCTACACCTTC	CASSLTNFYGYTF